Presented here are 26 T cell receptor beta chains from one specimen sequenced in a study of cytomegalovirus exposure and HLA in healthy donors (dated by TCRdb to about 2017). Receptor amplification or capture employed the immunoSEQ multiplex PCR assay. A mixture of 60 forward primers for TCR Vbeta segments and 13 reverse primers for TCR Jbeta segments was used in the multiplex PCR. TCRdb limited this immuneACCESS table to in-frame rearrangements with V and J called. A share of clones is missing; checked studies link under half to unresolved V genes, and the rest is unexplained. This sample comprises 95,000 to 100,000 clones, about 83% of them detected only once. The top ten clonotypes cover under 4.5% of the sample. Sequencing was performed on PBMCs. All receptors derive from a female donor in good health and CMV-seropositive.

This sequence joins TRBV19 and TRBJ2-1; 10 bases are a match to TRBD1. The CDR3 sequence is 18 residues long. Germline CDR1 reads LNHDA; CDR2 reads SQIVND (reference sequence). V shed 4 bases, J shed 6 bases, and the junction held 15 bases outside the gene matches. This chain's CDR3 is CASSTLWVGTGDRNEQFF. The CDR3, as DNA: TGTGCCAGTAGTACCCTATGGGTAGGGACAGGGGACCGCAATGAGCAGTTCTTC.

The V gene is TRBV18, the J gene TRBJ2-3, with 9 bases that match TRBD1. The germline V gene has CDR1 KGHSH and CDR2 LQKENI. The CDR3 spans 15 residues. Trimming cost V 3 bases and J 5 bases; bases outside gene matches: 6. CDR3 coding DNA: TGTGCCAGCTCACCTCGGGACAGGGTTGAAGATACGCAGTATTTT. Its translation: CASSPRDRVEDTQYF.

V and J are TRBV2 and TRBJ2-7; no definite D call. CDR1 SNHLY and CDR2 FYNNEI come from the germline V gene. The CDR3 consists of 13 residues. Trimming removed 7 bases at V and 2 bases at J, with 12 bases between. The CDR3 here is CASMQDVAYEQYF. CDR3 nucleotide sequence: TGTGCCAGCATGCAGGATGTGGCCTACGAGCAGTACTTC.

The V and J genes are TRBV7-6 and TRBJ2-5, with 10 nucleotides matching TRBD2. The CDR3 is 15 residues long. Germline V gene data show CDR1 as SGHVS and CDR2 as FNYEAQ. V lost 6 bases, J lost 1 base, and 5 bases stayed unmatched. CDR3 nucleotides: TGTGCCAGCAGAAGCATAGCGGGGGGCCAAGAGACCCAGTACTTC. It translates to CASRSIAGGQETQYF. The whole variable domain, remainder taken from reference TRBV7-6 and TRBJ2-5, is GAGVSQSPRYKVTKRGQDVALRCDPISGHVSLYWYRQALGQGPEFLTYFNYEAQQDKSGLPNDRFSAERPEGSISTLTIQRTEQRDSAMYRCASRSIAGGQETQYFGPGTRLLVL.

This chain connects TRBV7-9 to TRBJ2-7; D is possibly TRBD1 (6 bases). Germline V gene data show CDR1 as SEHNR and CDR2 as FQNEAQ (reference sequence). The CDR3 is made up of 13 amino acids. With 0 bases removed from V and 10 bases from J, the gap between germline ends came to 13 bases. The CDR3 is CASSLAVEGVQYF. In DNA, the CDR3 is TGTGCCAGCAGCTTAGCGGTCGAGGGGGTCCAGTACTTC.

The chain employs TRBV2 and TRBJ1-4, with D possibly matching TRBD1 (5 bases). Germline V gene lookup returns CDR1 SNHLY and CDR2 FYNNEI. Trimming left V 0 bases short and J 13 bases short, with 9 bases between. The CDR3 sequence is 12 residues long. CDR3 bases: TGTGCCAGCAGTGAAGCGCTGGGGGGACTGTTTTTT. It codes for CASSEALGGLFF.

This chain connects TRBV6-5 to TRBJ1-1, with 8 bases fitting TRBD1. CDR3 length: 14 amino acids. V shed 0 bases and J 5 bases; nucleotides not matched to a gene: 2. Per the germline V gene, CDR1 is MNHEY and CDR2 is SVGAGI. CDR3 sequence reads: CASSYSDRGTEAFF. The DNA for the CDR3 is TGTGCCAGCAGTTACTCTGACAGGGGAACTGAAGCTTTCTTT.

The table lists this clone with a few counts. The V call is TRBV11-2, the J call TRBJ2-1; tentative D call: TRBD2 (5 bases). The V gene's germline CDR1 is SGHAT and CDR2 FQNNGV. V was pared by 1 base and J by 0 bases, with 10 bases between. The CDR3 consists of 16 residues. The CDR3 DNA reads as TGTGCCAGCAGCTTAGGGGTGGGGAGCTCCTACAATGAGCAGTTCTTC. Translated, it gives CASSLGVGSSYNEQFF.

The genes are TRBV29-1 and TRBJ1-5; D is possibly TRBD1 (5 bases). The V gene's germline CDR1 is SQVTM and CDR2 ANQGSEA. The CDR3 has 13 residues. V was clipped by 5 bases and J by 6 bases, with 14 bases between them. The CDR3 loop is CSVPAGDGQPQHF. The CDR3 nucleotides are TGCAGCGTTCCTGCGGGGGACGGTCAGCCCCAGCATTTT.

The rearrangement uses TRBV5-1 and TRBJ1-1; the D is unclear. V was clipped by 0 bases and J by 0 bases, with 12 bases between them. Germline CDR1 is SGHRS and CDR2 is YFSETQ. This CDR3 region has 16 residues. CDR3 in amino acids: CASSLGTSGMNTEAFF. CDR3 nucleotide sequence: TGCGCCAGCAGCTTGGGGACCAGCGGGATGAACACTGAAGCTTTCTTT.

The chain uses TRBV7-2 and TRBJ2-5; D may be TRBD2 (5 bases). V was cut by 1 base and J by 7 bases, with 16 bases left in between. From germline, CDR1 is SGHTA and CDR2 FQGNSA. This CDR3 region has 15 residues. The CDR3 is CASSLVDGWERTQYF. For the CDR3, the DNA is TGTGCCAGCAGCTTAGTAGATGGCTGGGAGAGGACCCAGTACTTC.

The chain joins TRBV4-1 to TRBJ2-1; the match to TRBD1 covers 11 bases. The CDR3 has 14 residues. The germline gives CDR1 MGHRA, CDR2 YSYEKL. J gave up 9 bases and V 7 bases, and 8 bases lay outside the gene matches. The CDR3 spells CASKPGQGDREQFF. Written as DNA, the CDR3 is TGCGCCAGCAAACCGGGACAGGGGGATCGTGAGCAGTTCTTC.

The chain has TRBV7-4 and TRBJ2-3, with 7 bases identical to TRBD2. The CDR3 is 11 amino acids. From germline, CDR1 is SGHVT and CDR2 SQSDAQ. Trimming removed 5 bases from V and 13 bases from J; junction bases left unmatched: 6. Written as DNA, the CDR3 is TGTGCCAGCAGCATGCGGGGGAAAAAGTATTTT. Residues: CASSMRGKKYF.

V usage is TRBV6-5 and J usage is TRBJ2-7; 10 bases are a match to TRBD2. V dropped 6 bases and J dropped 4; count of bases not matched to a gene: 3. The CDR3 runs to 13 residues. Germline assignment: CDR1 MNHEY and CDR2 SVGAGI. In DNA, the CDR3 is TGTGCCAGCAGCATACTAGCGGGGTACGAGCAGTACTTC. Translating gives CASSILAGYEQYF.

This sequence joins TRBV15 and TRBJ1-4; a weak D match, TRBD1 (6 bases). CDR3 length equals 15 residues. From germline, CDR1 is LNHNV and CDR2 YYDKDF (reference sequence). Between the trimmed V and J ends, which lost 4 bases and 8 bases, there was a span of 17 bases. The CDR3 sequence is CATSTADRPEEKLFF. CDR3 DNA sequence: TGTGCCACCAGCACCGCAGACAGGCCGGAGGAAAAACTGTTTTTT. Supplemented by reference TRBV15 and TRBJ1-4, the full variable domain reads DAMVIQNPRYQVTQFGKPVTLSCSQTLNHNVMYWYQQKSSQAPKLLFHYYDKDFNNEADTPDNFQSRRPNTSFCFLDIRSPGLGDTAMYLCATSTADRPEEKLFFGSGTQLSVL.

The V call is TRBV2, the J call TRBJ2-7; perhaps TRBD2 as D (7 bases). This CDR3 has 14 residues. V shed 1 base and J shed 2 bases, with 9 bases lying between them. Germline V gene sequence: CDR1 SNHLY, CDR2 FYNNEI. This CDR3 reads CASSEEGGAYEQYF. In nucleotides, the CDR3 is TGTGCCAGCAGTGAAGAAGGGGGGGCCTACGAGCAGTACTTC. Complete variable domain (other parts from reference TRBV2 and TRBJ2-7): EPEVTQTPSHQVTQMGQEVILRCVPISNHLYFYWYRQILGQKVEFLVSFYNNEISEKSEIFDDQFSVERPDGSNFTLKIRSTKLEDSAMYFCASSEEGGAYEQYFGPGTRLTVT.

A note on this clone: Sequence at one end of the junction differs from germline and may be a read error. The V and J genes are TRBV6-6 and TRBJ2-7; 10 bases agree with TRBD1. This CDR3 has 15 residues. Germline V lookup: CDR1 MNHNY, CDR2 SVGAGI (reference sequence). CDR3 sequence: CAGSTRGTGVYEQYF. In DNA form, the CDR3 reads TGTGCCGGCAGTACTCGGGGGACAGGGGTCTACGAGCAGTACTTC.

In its sample, this clone was seen a few times. This rearrangement joins TRBV30 to TRBJ1-4; 7 positions agree with TRBD1. J was trimmed by 5 bases and V by 2 bases; bases with no gene match: 2. The germline V gene encodes CDR1 GTSNPN and CDR2 SVGIG (reference sequence). This CDR3 contains 13 residues. The CDR3, as DNA: TGTGCCTGGAGTCGGACAGGCAATGAAAAACTGTTTTTT. This codes for CAWSRTGNEKLFF.

With respect to this clone: One end of the junction fails to match germline, which may point to a read error. V is TRBV7-2 and J is TRBJ2-1; TRBD2 aligns across 11 bases. Germline V gene sequence: CDR1 SGHTA, CDR2 FQGNSA. The CDR3 has 14 residues. CDR3 nucleotide sequence: TGTGCCAGCCTAGCGGGGGGTTATTACAATGAACAGTTCTTC. This gives the protein CASLAGGYYNEQFF. The variable domain in full, completed from reference TRBV7-2 and TRBJ2-1, reads GAGVSQSPSNKVTEKGKDVELRCDPISGHTALYWYRQSLGQGLEFLIYFQGNSAPDKSGLPSDRFSAERTGGSVSTLTIQRTQQEDSAVYLCASLAGGYYNEQFFGPGTRLTVL.

This chain links TRBV5-6 with TRBJ2-1, with TRBD2 identical over 9 bases. This CDR3 is 16 amino acids long. Germline trimming cut 0 bases from V and 5 bases from J; bases unmatched to any gene: 6. Germline values: CDR1 SGHDT, CDR2 YYEEEE. CDR3 DNA: TGTGCCAGCAGCTTGGAACTTAGCGGGAGCCACAATGAGCAGTTCTTC. Protein: CASSLELSGSHNEQFF.

This clone was seen once. V and J are TRBV5-5 and TRBJ1-1; D gene ambiguous. The CDR3 is made up of 14 amino acids. Trimming removed 2 bases at V and 1 base at J, with 9 bases between. CDR1 and CDR2 (germline): SGHKS, YYEKEE (reference sequence). CDR3 residues: CASSLSGENTEAFF. The DNA of the CDR3 is TGTGCCAGCAGCTTATCCGGGGAGAACACTGAAGCTTTCTTT.

J is TRBJ2-3 and V is TRBV27; 8 bases fit TRBD1. This CDR3 contains 15 residues. The J segment lost 3 bases and the V segment lost 6 bases, leaving 8 bases of the junction unmatched. Germline V gene lookup returns CDR1 MNHEY and CDR2 SMNVEV (reference sequence). CDR3 sequence: CASSALGQGTDTQYF. The CDR3 bases are TGTGCCAGCAGCGCCCTTGGACAGGGTACAGATACGCAGTATTTT.

This rearrangement joins TRBV5-6 to TRBJ1-2; D might be TRBD1 (5 bases). V lost 2 bases and J lost 4, with 12 bases in between. This CDR3 comprises 14 residues. Per the germline V gene, CDR1 is SGHDT and CDR2 is YYEEEE. The DNA for the CDR3 is TGTGCCAGCAGCTTAGGAAGGGGAAGCTATGGCTACACCTTC. It encodes CASSLGRGSYGYTF.

Concerning this clone itself: One junction end disagrees with the germline gene, perhaps due to a read error. The V and J genes are TRBV7-9 and TRBJ1-2; TRBD1 matches at 9 bases. Germline values: CDR1 SEHNR, CDR2 FQNEAQ (reference sequence). The CDR3 is 17 residues long. The DNA for the CDR3 is TGTTCCAGCAGCTTCGCCAAACGGGACAGGGCTAACTATGGCTACACCTTC. This codes for CSSSFAKRDRANYGYTF.

This chain uses TRBV2 with TRBJ1-1; D remains unclear. The CDR3 runs 13 residues. Germline lookup yields CDR1 SNHLY and CDR2 FYNNEI. Trimming removed 8 bases at V and 1 base at J, with 11 bases between. CDR3 bases: TGTGCCAGCCAGAGCGGGCGGAACACTGAAGCTTTCTTT. It translates to CASQSGRNTEAFF.

The rearrangement joins TRBV4-1 to TRBJ2-7; 9 bases are shared with TRBD2. The V segment lost 1 base and the J segment 0 bases; nucleotides outside the gene matches: 10. This CDR3 contains 18 residues. Germline V gene lookup returns CDR1 MGHRA and CDR2 YSYEKL. CDR3 nucleotides: TGCGCCAGCAGCCAAGTAGGTAGCGGGGGCCCAAGCTCCTACGAGCAGTACTTC. Protein sequence: CASSQVGSGGPSSYEQYF.